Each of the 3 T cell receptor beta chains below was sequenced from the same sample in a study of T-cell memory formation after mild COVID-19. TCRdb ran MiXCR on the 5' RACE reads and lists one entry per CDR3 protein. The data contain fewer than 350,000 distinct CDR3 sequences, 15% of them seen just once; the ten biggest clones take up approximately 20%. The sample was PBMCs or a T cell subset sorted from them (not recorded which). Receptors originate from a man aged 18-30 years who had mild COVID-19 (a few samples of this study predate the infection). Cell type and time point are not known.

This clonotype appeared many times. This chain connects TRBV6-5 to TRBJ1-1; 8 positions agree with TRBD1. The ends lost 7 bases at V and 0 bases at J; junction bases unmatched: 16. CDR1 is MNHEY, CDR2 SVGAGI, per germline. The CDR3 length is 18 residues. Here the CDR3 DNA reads TGTGCCAGCACCCGAGAGGGACAGGCCGGACCCATGAACACTGAAGCTTTCTTT. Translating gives CASTREGQAGPMNTEAFF.

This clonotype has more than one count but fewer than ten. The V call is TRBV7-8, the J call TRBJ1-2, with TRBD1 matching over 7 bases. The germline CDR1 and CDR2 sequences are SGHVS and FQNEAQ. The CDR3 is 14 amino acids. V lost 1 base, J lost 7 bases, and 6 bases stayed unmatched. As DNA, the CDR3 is TGTGCCAGCAGCTTAGGGGACAGTAGGTCTGGCTACACCTTC. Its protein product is CASSLGDSRSGYTF. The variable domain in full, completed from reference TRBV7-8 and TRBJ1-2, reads GAGVSQSPRYKVAKRGQDVALRCDPISGHVSLFWYQQALGQGPEFLTYFQNEAQLDKSGLPSDRFFAERPEGSVSTLKIQRTQQEDSAVYLCASSLGDSRSGYTFGSGTRLTVV.

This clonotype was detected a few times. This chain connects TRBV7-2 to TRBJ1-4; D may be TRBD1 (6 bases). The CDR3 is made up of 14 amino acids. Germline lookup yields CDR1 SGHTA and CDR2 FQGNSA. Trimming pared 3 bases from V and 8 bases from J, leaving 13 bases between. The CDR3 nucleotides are TGTGCCAGCAGCTTTTCAGGGGTTTTAGAAAAACTGTTTTTT. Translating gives CASSFSGVLEKLFF.